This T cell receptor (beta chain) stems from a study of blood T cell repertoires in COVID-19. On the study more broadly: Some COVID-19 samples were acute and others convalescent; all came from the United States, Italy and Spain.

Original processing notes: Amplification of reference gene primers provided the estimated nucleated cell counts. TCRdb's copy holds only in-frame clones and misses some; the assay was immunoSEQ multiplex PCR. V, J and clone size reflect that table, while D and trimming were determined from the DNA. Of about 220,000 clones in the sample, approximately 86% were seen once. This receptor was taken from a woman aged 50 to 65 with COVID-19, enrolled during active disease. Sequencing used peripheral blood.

CDR3 protein: CASSTGQGAVGYGYTF. The CDR3 DNA reads TGTGCCAGTAGTACGGGACAGGGGGCTGTAGGATATGGCTACACCTTC. The chain has TRBV19 and TRBJ1-2, with 12 nucleotides matching TRBD1. This CDR3 contains 16 residues. Germline V CDR1 and CDR2: LNHDA, SQIVND (reference sequence). With V trimmed by 4 bases and J by 5 bases, 8 bases remained unmatched.